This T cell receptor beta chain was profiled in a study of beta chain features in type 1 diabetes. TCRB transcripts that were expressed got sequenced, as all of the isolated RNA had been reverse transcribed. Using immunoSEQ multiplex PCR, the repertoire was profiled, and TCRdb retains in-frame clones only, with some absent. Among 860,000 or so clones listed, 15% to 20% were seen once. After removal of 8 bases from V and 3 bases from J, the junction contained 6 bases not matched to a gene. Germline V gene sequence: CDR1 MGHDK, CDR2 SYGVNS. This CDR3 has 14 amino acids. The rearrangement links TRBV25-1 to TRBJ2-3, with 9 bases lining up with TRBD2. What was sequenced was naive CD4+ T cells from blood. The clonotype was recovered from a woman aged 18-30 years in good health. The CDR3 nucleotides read TGTGCCAGCGCGTTAGCGGGAGCGACAGATACGCAGTATTTT. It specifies CASALAGATDTQYF.